The 9 T cell receptor beta chains below come from one sample, sequenced in a study of blood T cell repertoires in COVID-19. Assay used: immunoSEQ multiplex PCR; TCRdb lists only in-frame clones, some missing. The sample carries 330,000 or so clones, approximately 91% recorded once. The specimen was PBMCs or T cells enriched from blood (not recorded which). Receptor source: a woman aged 25 to 39 who had been exposed to COVID-19.

The rearrangement joins TRBV15 to TRBJ2-7; 13 bases line up with TRBD2. The CDR3 has 17 amino acids. The trim removed 3 bases at V and 2 bases at J, leaving 7 bases unmatched. Germline CDR1 is LNHNV and CDR2 is YYDKDF (reference sequence). The CDR3 loop is CATSRTSGRSTPYEQYF. The CDR3 DNA reads TGTGCCACCAGCAGGACTAGCGGGAGGTCCACCCCCTACGAGCAGTACTTC.

This clone was detected only a few times. The chain uses TRBV7-9 and TRBJ1-2, with TRBD1 as a possible D gene (6 bases). With 8 bases removed from V and 3 bases from J, the gap between germline ends came to 10 bases. Germline V gene lookup returns CDR1 SEHNR and CDR2 FQNEAQ (reference sequence). This CDR3 comprises 12 residues. The DNA of the CDR3 is TGTGCCAGCGCCAGGGGCGACTATGGCTACACCTTC. This encodes CASARGDYGYTF.

J is TRBJ2-1 and V is TRBV19, with D possibly TRBD2 on 6 matching bases. Germline V lookup: CDR1 LNHDA, CDR2 SQIVND (reference sequence). There are 14 residues in the CDR3. V gave up 4 bases and J gave up 5 bases, with 12 bases separating them. The chain's CDR3 is CASSTVAGHNEQFF. The CDR3 nucleotides are TGTGCCAGTAGTACAGTGGCGGGACACAATGAGCAGTTCTTC. The full variable domain, completed using reference TRBV19 and TRBJ2-1, is DGGITQSPKYLFRKEGQNVTLSCEQNLNHDAMYWYRQDPGQGLRLIYYSQIVNDFQKGDIAEGYSVSREKKESFPLTVTSAQKNPTAFYLCASSTVAGHNEQFFGPGTRLTVL.

This clone was seen just once. V gene TRBV6-1 combines with J gene TRBJ1-2, with D maybe TRBD1 (5 bases). CDR3 length: 15 amino acids. The germline CDR1 and CDR2 sequences are MNHNS and SASEGT. The ends were cut back, 1 base at V and 2 bases at J, with 11 bases in the middle. CDR3 region: CASSEDPGGNYGYTF. The CDR3 DNA follows: TGTGCCAGCAGTGAAGACCCGGGGGGGAACTATGGCTACACCTTC.

The chain combines TRBV5-1 with TRBJ1-6, with D possibly being TRBD1 (6 bases). From germline, CDR1 is SGHRS and CDR2 YFSETQ. V was trimmed by 0 bases and J by 9 bases, leaving 10 bases between them. The length of the CDR3 is 14 residues. The CDR3 region has the DNA TGCGCCAGCAGCTTGGACAGGGAAGGTTCACCCCTCCACTTT. Translating it yields CASSLDREGSPLHF.

The rearrangement joins TRBV7-9 to TRBJ1-6; the match to TRBD1 covers 9 bases. This CDR3 has 15 residues. Trimming removed 5 bases from V and 10 bases from J; junction bases left unmatched: 9. Germline loops: CDR1 SEHNR, CDR2 FQNEAQ (reference sequence). The CDR3 bases are TGTGCCAGCAGCCAACGGACAGGGGAAGGGTCACCCCTCCACTTT. Its translation: CASSQRTGEGSPLHF.

The chain uses TRBV11-3 and TRBJ1-6; TRBD1 matches at 7 bases. J was trimmed by 5 bases and V by 2 bases; bases with no gene match: 3. CDR3 length: 15 amino acids. CDR1 SGHNT and CDR2 YENEEA come from the germline V gene. Here the CDR3 reads CASSLSRGNNSPLHF. CDR3 DNA sequence: TGTGCCAGCAGCTTAAGCAGGGGGAATAATTCACCCCTCCACTTT.

The chain uses TRBV29-1 and TRBJ1-3, with D perhaps TRBD1 (5 bases). The germline CDR1 and CDR2 sequences are SQVTM and ANQGSEA. CDR3 size: 14 residues. Trimming cost V 6 bases and J 0 bases, with 12 bases left between them. CDR3 sequence reads: CSVTQGISGNTIYF. The CDR3 nucleotides read TGCAGCGTAACCCAGGGTATCTCTGGAAACACCATATATTTT.

The V gene is TRBV5-4, the J gene TRBJ1-2; TRBD1 is a possible D gene (5 bases). Germline loops: CDR1 SGHNT, CDR2 YYREEE (reference sequence). Trimming took 4 bases from V and 0 from J, leaving 13 bases between them. This CDR3 is 15 amino acids long. CDR3 nucleotides: TGTGCCAGCAGCCACCCGACAGAATCTAACTATGGCTACACCTTC. This translates into CASSHPTESNYGYTF.